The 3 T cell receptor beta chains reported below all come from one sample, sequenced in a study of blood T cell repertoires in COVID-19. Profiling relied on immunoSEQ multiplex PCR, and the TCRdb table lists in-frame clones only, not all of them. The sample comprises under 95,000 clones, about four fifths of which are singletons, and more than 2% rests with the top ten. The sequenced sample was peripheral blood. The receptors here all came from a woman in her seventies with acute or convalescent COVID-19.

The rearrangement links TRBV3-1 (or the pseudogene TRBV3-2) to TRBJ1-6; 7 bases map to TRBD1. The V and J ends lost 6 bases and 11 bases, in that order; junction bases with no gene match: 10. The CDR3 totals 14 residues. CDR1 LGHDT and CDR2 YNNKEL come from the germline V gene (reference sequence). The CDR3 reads CASRLYQGDPPLHF. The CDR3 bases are TGTGCCAGCAGATTGTACCAGGGGGATCCACCCCTCCACTTT.

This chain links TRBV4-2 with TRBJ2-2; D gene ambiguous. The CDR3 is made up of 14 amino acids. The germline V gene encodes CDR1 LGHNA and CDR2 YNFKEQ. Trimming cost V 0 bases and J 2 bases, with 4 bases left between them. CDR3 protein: CASSQETNTGELFF. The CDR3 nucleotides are TGTGCCAGCAGCCAAGAGACAAACACCGGGGAGCTGTTTTTT.

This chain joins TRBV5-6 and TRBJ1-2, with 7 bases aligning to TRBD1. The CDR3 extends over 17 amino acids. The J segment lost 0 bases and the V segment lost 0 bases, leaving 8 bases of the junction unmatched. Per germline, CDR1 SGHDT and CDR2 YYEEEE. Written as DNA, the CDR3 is TGTGCCAGCAGCTTGGCAAGCAGGGGGGCAGCTAACTATGGCTACACCTTC. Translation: CASSLASRGAANYGYTF.